These 14 T cell receptor beta chains originate from one sample sequenced in a study of blood T cell repertoires in COVID-19. The repertoire was sequenced with immunoSEQ multiplex PCR; TCRdb's copy has only in-frame clones and lacks some. The table has 200,000 to 250,000 clones, over 75% seen once. Sequenced: peripheral blood. The source of these receptors is a man older than 75 with acute or convalescent COVID-19.

V usage is TRBV12-3 or TRBV12-4 and J usage is TRBJ2-1; D is possibly TRBD2 (6 bases). The CDR3 is made up of 12 amino acids. Trimming left V 5 bases short and J 8 bases short, with 10 bases between. Written as DNA, the CDR3 is TGTGCCAGCAGTCCCCAGCGGGATGAGCAGTTCTTC. Protein product: CASSPQRDEQFF.

The CDR3: CASSPPGTGRTAQYF. CDR3 nucleotide sequence: TGTGCCAGCTCACCACCCGGGACAGGCCGCACGGCGCAGTACTTC. This chain joins TRBV18 and TRBJ2-7, with 8 bases matching TRBD1. V shed 0 bases and J 9 bases; nucleotides not matched to a gene: 10. Germline V gene lookup returns CDR1 KGHSH and CDR2 LQKENI. The CDR3 totals 15 residues.

The gene calls are TRBV6-5 and TRBJ2-5; 7 positions match TRBD2. CDR1 is MNHEY and CDR2 is SVGAGI in the germline V gene. The CDR3 length is 14 residues. V shed 6 bases and J 0 bases; nucleotides not matched to a gene: 4. The CDR3 is CASSFTSDQETQYF. In DNA form, the CDR3 reads TGTGCCAGCAGCTTTACTAGCGACCAAGAGACCCAGTACTTC.

J is TRBJ2-2 and V is TRBV5-6; 13 bases align to TRBD2. The CDR3 is made up of 16 amino acids. Germline assignment: CDR1 SGHDT and CDR2 YYEEEE. Trimming removed 3 bases from V and 5 bases from J; junction bases left unmatched: 4. CDR3 nucleotides: TGTGCCAGCAGCTCTCTACTAGCGGGAGGGACCGGGGAGCTGTTTTTT. This sequence encodes CASSSLLAGGTGELFF.

For this clone: The same CDR3 also results from other DNA sequences found in this sample. This chain joins TRBV5-1 and TRBJ2-3; D gene ambiguous. Deletions cut 0 bases from V and 0 bases from J, with 5 bases between. From germline, CDR1 is SGHRS and CDR2 YFSETQ. The CDR3 loop spans 14 amino acids. The CDR3: CASSLGTSTDTQYF. The CDR3 nucleotides are TGCGCCAGCAGCTTGGGCACTAGCACAGATACGCAGTATTTT.

The chain recombines TRBV9 with TRBJ1-3; D is unclear. V was clipped by 0 bases and J by 4 bases, with 8 bases between them. From germline, CDR1 is SGDLS and CDR2 YYNGEE. The CDR3 length is 14 residues. CDR3 bases: TGTGCCAGCAGCGTAGAACCGGGGGGAAACACCATATATTTT. This codes for CASSVEPGGNTIYF. Full variable domain (remainder filled in from reference TRBV9 and TRBJ1-3): DSGVTQTPKHLITATGQRVTLRCSPRSGDLSVYWYQQSLDQGLQFLIQYYNGEERAKGNILERFSAQQFPDLHSELNLSSLELGDSALYFCASSVEPGGNTIYFGEGSWLTVV.

The chain recombines TRBV25-1 with TRBJ2-7, with D tentatively TRBD1 (5 bases). Trimming removed 8 bases at V and 3 bases at J, with 8 bases between. CDR1 and CDR2 (germline): MGHDK, SYGVNS. The CDR3 is 11 residues long. The CDR3 spells CASARDYEQYF. The CDR3 nucleotides read TGTGCCAGCGCCAGGGACTACGAGCAGTACTTC.

V gene TRBV9 combines with J gene TRBJ2-2; 7 bases are a match to TRBD1. V gave up 5 bases and J gave up 3 bases; unmatched junction bases: 10. Germline lookup yields CDR1 SGDLS and CDR2 YYNGEE. The CDR3 totals 16 residues. CDR3 region: CASSNTQGSYTGELFF. CDR3 sequence (DNA): TGTGCCAGCAGTAATACACAGGGGTCCTACACCGGGGAGCTGTTTTTT.

This rearrangement joins TRBV6-4 to TRBJ2-3; D ambiguous. Germline CDR1 MRHNA, CDR2 SNTAGT. Trimming took off 7 bases at V and 0 bases at J, with 11 bases between the two ends. This CDR3 contains 14 residues. CDR3: CASKESSSTDTQYF. Here the CDR3 DNA reads TGTGCCAGCAAGGAGAGTTCTAGCACAGATACGCAGTATTTT.

This clone has a single count. This chain links TRBV29-1 with TRBJ1-4; D possibly corresponds to TRBD1 (6 bases). There are 13 residues in the CDR3. Germline V CDR1 and CDR2: SQVTM, ANQGSEA. Between the trimmed V and J ends, which lost 4 bases and 4 bases, there was a span of 10 bases. The CDR3 loop is CSVGTEINEKLFF. CDR3 in DNA: TGCAGCGTTGGGACAGAGATTAATGAAAAACTGTTTTTT.

The J gene is TRBJ2-5, the V gene TRBV7-2; weak D call: TRBD2 (5 bases). Germline V gene sequence: CDR1 SGHTA, CDR2 FQGNSA. The CDR3 loop spans 16 amino acids. V was trimmed by 5 bases and J by 1 base, leaving 17 bases between them. CDR3 amino acids: CASSKRADHRQETQYF. CDR3 DNA: TGTGCCAGCAGCAAAAGAGCGGATCATCGCCAAGAGACCCAGTACTTC. The complete variable domain, with remaining parts taken from reference TRBV7-2 and TRBJ2-5, reads GAGVSQSPSNKVTEKGKDVELRCDPISGHTALYWYRQSLGQGLEFLIYFQGNSAPDKSGLPSDRFSAERTGGSVSTLTIQRTQQEDSAVYLCASSKRADHRQETQYFGPGTRLLVL.

V is TRBV7-3 and J is TRBJ2-3; possibly TRBD2 for D (5 bases). The CDR3 length is 12 residues. Trimming took 6 bases from V and 4 from J, leaving 8 bases between them. Germline V gene lookup returns CDR1 SGHTA and CDR2 FQGTGA. CDR3 protein: CASSGGPDTQYF. The CDR3 coding sequence is TGTGCCAGCAGTGGCGGGCCAGATACGCAGTATTTT.

The chain uses TRBV6-1 and TRBJ1-5; 8 bases are a match to TRBD1. CDR1 is MNHNS and CDR2 is SASEGT in the germline V gene. CDR3 length: 19 residues. Unmatched junction bases numbered 11, after V lost 1 base and J lost 0 bases. DNA of the CDR3: TGTGCCAGCAGTGAAGTTGGCAACAGGGGGTCCTATAGCAATCAGCCCCAGCATTTT. Protein sequence: CASSEVGNRGSYSNQPQHF.

The J gene is TRBJ1-4, the V gene TRBV5-6; the D gene is possibly TRBD1 (5 bases). V was shortened by 1 base and J by 8 bases, with 12 bases between the two germline ends. From germline, CDR1 is SGHDT and CDR2 YYEEEE. This CDR3 is 14 amino acids long. The CDR3 DNA is TGTGCCAGCAGCTTGTCAGGGATAGGGGAAAAACTGTTTTTT. This gives the protein CASSLSGIGEKLFF.